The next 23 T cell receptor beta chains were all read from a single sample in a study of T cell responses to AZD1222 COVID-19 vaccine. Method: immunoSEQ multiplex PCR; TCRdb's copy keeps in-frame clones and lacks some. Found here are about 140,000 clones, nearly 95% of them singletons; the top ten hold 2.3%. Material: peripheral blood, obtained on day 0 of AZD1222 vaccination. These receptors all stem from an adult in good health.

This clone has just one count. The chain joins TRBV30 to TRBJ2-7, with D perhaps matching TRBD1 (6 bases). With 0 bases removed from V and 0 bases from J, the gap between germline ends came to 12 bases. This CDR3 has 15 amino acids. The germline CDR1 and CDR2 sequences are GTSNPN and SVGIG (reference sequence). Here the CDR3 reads CAWSVGQGHSYEQYF. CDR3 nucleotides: TGTGCCTGGAGTGTAGGGCAGGGGCACTCCTACGAGCAGTACTTC. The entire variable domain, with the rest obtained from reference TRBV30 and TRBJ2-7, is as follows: SQTIHQWPATLVQPVGSPLSLECTVEGTSNPNLYWYRQAAGRGLQLLFYSVGIGQISSEVPQNLSASRPQDRQFILSSKKLLLSDSGFYLCAWSVGQGHSYEQYFGPGTRLTVT.

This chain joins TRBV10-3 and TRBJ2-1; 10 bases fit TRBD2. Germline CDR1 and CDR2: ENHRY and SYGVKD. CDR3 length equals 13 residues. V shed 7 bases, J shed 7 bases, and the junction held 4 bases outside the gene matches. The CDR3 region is CAIKGTSVNEQFF. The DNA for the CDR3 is TGTGCCATCAAGGGGACTAGCGTGAATGAGCAGTTCTTC.

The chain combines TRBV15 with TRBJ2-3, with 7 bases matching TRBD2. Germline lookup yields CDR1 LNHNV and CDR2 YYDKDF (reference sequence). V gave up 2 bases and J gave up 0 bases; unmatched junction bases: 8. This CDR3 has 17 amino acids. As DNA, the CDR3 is TGTGCCACCAGCAGATCCCTGGGAGGGTTTAGCACAGATACGCAGTATTTT. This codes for CATSRSLGGFSTDTQYF.

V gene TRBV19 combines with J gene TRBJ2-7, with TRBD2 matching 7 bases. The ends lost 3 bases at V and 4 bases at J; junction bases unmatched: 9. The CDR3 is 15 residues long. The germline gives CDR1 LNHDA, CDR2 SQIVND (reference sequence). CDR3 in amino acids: CASSMKGGSGYEQYF. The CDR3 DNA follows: TGTGCCAGTAGTATGAAGGGCGGGAGTGGGTACGAGCAGTACTTC.

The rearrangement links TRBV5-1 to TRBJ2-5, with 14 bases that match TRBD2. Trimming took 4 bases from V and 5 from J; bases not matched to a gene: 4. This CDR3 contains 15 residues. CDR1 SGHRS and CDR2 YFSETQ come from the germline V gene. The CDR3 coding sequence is TGCGCCAGCAGCCCCGGGACTAGCGGGAGCGAGACCCAGTACTTC. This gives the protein CASSPGTSGSETQYF.

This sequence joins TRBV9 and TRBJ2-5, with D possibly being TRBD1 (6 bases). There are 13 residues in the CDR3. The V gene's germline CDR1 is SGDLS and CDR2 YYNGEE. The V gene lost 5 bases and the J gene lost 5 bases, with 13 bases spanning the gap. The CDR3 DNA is TGTGCCAGCAGACCACAGGGTGAGGAGACCCAGTACTTC. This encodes CASRPQGEETQYF.

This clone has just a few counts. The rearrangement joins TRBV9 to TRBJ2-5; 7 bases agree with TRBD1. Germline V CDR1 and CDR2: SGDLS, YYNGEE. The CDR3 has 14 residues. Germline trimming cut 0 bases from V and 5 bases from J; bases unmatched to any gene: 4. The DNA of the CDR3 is TGTGCCAGCAGCGTAGCTTACAGGGGTGAGACCCAGTACTTC. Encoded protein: CASSVAYRGETQYF.

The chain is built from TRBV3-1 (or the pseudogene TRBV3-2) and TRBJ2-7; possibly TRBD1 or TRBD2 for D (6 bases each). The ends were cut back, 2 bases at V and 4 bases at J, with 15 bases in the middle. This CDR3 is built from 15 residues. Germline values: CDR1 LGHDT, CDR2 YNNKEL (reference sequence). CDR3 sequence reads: CASSQWRGGLYEQYF. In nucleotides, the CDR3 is TGTGCCAGCAGCCAATGGCGAGGGGGGCTATACGAGCAGTACTTC.

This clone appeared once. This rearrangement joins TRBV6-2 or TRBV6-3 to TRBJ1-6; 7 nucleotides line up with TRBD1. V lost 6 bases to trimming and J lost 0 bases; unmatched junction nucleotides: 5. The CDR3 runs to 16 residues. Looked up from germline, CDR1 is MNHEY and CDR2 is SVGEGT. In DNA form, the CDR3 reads TGTGCCAGCAGCAGGGACAGAAGCTCCTATAATTCACCCCTCCACTTT. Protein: CASSRDRSSYNSPLHF.

CDR3 in amino acids: CASSPRGETQYF. In DNA, the CDR3 is TGTGCCAGCAGCCCCCGGGGGGAGACCCAGTACTTC. The chain uses TRBV6-5 and TRBJ2-5, with D perhaps matching TRBD2 (6 bases). Between the trimmed V and J ends, which lost 6 bases and 5 bases, there was a span of 10 bases. This CDR3 region has 12 residues. In germline, CDR1 is MNHEY, CDR2 SVGAGI.

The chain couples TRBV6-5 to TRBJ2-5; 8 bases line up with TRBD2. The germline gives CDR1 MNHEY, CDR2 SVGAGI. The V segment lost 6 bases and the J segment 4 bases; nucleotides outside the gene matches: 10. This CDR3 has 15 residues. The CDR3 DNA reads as TGTGCCAGCAGCCGCACGGGGGGGCCTTCAGAGACCCAGTACTTC. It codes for CASSRTGGPSETQYF.

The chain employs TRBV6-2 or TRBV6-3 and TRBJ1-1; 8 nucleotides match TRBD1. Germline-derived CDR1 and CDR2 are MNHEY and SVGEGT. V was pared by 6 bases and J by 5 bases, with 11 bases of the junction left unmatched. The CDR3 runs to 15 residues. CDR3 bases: TGTGCCAGCAGCTATGGAACCACAGGGGGGACTGAAGCTTTCTTT. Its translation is CASSYGTTGGTEAFF.

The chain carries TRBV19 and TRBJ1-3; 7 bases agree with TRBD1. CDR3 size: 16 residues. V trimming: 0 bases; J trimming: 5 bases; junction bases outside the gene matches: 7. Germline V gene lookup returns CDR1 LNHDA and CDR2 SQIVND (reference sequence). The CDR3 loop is CASSIETGWSRNTIYF. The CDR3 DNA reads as TGTGCCAGTAGTATAGAGACAGGGTGGTCGAGAAACACCATATATTTT.

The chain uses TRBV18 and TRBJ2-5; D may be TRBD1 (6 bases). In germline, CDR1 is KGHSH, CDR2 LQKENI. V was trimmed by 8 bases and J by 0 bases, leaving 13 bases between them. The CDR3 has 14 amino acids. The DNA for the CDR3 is TGTGCCAGCACCTTCCGGACAGACCAAGAGACCCAGTACTTC. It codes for CASTFRTDQETQYF.

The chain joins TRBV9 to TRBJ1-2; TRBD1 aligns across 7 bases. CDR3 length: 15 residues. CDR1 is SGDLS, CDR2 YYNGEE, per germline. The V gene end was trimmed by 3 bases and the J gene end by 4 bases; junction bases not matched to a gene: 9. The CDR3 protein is CASSGRDRLAYGYTF. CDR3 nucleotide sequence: TGTGCCAGCAGCGGGCGGGACAGACTAGCCTATGGCTACACCTTC. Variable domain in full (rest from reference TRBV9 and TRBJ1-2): DSGVTQTPKHLITATGQRVTLRCSPRSGDLSVYWYQQSLDQGLQFLIQYYNGEERAKGNILERFSAQQFPDLHSELNLSSLELGDSALYFCASSGRDRLAYGYTFGSGTRLTVV.

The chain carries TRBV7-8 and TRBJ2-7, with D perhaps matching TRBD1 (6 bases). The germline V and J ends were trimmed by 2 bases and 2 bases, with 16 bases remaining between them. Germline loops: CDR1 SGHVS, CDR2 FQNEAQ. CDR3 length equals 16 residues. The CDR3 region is CASSLLGAGAPYEQYF. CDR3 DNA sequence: TGTGCCAGCAGCTTACTCGGGGCAGGGGCACCCTACGAGCAGTACTTC.

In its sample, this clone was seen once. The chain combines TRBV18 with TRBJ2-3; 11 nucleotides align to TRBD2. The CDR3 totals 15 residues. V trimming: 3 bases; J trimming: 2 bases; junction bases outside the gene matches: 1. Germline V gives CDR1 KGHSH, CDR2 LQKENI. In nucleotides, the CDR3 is TGTGCCAGCTCACCGGGACTAGCGGTCACAGATACGCAGTATTTT. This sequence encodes CASSPGLAVTDTQYF.

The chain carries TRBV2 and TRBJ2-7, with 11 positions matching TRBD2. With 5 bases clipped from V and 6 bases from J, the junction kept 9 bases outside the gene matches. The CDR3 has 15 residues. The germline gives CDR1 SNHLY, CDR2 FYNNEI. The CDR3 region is CASSSTSGAPAEQYF. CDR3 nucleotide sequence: TGTGCCAGCAGTTCGACTAGCGGGGCTCCCGCCGAGCAGTACTTC.

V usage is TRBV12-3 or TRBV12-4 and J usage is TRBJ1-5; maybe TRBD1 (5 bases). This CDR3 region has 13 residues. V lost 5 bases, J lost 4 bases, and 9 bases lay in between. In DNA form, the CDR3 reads TGTGCCAGCAGTGACAGATCAAATCAGCCCCAGCATTTT. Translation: CASSDRSNQPQHF.

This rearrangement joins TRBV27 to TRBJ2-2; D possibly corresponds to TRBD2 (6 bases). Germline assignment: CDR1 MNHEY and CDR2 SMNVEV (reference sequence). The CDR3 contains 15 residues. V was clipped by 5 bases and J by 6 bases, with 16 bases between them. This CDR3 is CASSPGGIRSGELFF. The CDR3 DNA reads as TGTGCCAGCAGTCCTGGGGGGATTAGGTCCGGGGAGCTGTTTTTT.

The CDR3 region is CASGKGQEPYNEQFF. The CDR3 DNA sequence: TGTGCTAGTGGTAAGGGACAGGAACCCTACAATGAGCAGTTCTTC. The J gene is TRBJ2-1, the V gene TRBV12-5; 8 bases are shared with TRBD1. This CDR3 spans 15 amino acids. Germline V lookup: CDR1 LGHNT, CDR2 FRNRAP. The junction had 5 bases not matched to a gene; V was cut back by 5 bases and J by 2 bases.

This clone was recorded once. CDR3 region: CASRPGTSLDEQYF. DNA of the CDR3: TGTGCCAGTCGTCCCGGGACTAGTTTGGACGAGCAGTACTTC. The chain combines TRBV19 with TRBJ2-7, with 8 bases identical to TRBD2. The V gene's germline CDR1 is LNHDA and CDR2 SQIVND (reference sequence). The CDR3 totals 14 residues. J was trimmed by 5 bases and V by 8 bases; bases with no gene match: 11.

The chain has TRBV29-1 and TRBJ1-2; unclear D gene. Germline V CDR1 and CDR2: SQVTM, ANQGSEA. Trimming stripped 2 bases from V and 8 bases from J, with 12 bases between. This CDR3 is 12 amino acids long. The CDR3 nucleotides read TGCAGCGTTGAAACGGACCCCCGGGGCTACACCTTC. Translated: CSVETDPRGYTF.